This T cell receptor (beta chain) was recorded in a study of cytomegalovirus exposure and HLA in healthy donors. Looking at the study overall: A subsequent analysis stated that the roughly 130 validation repertoires were run on the same platform as the roughly 670 first-cohort repertoires. Whole-study results and caveats: A list of approximately 150 TCR beta chains associated with cytomegalovirus was given.

Comments on this clone: Its matching antigen is unknown.

Clones were sequenced by immunoSEQ multiplex PCR, and TCRdb holds only the in-frame ones, with some missing. The repertoire holds around 130,000 clones, with about 83% as singletons. The CDR3 consists of 15 residues. Trimming left V 1 base short and J 1 base short, with 11 bases between. From germline, CDR1 is SGHNT and CDR2 YYREEE (reference sequence). This chain links TRBV5-4 with TRBJ1-2; TRBD1 is a possible D gene (5 bases). Sequencing was done on a sample of PBMCs. The source of this sequence is a woman aged 30 to 39 in good health and CMV-seronegative. The chain's CDR3 is CASSLTMGLNYGYTF. In nucleotides, the CDR3 is TGTGCCAGCAGCTTGACTATGGGGCTTAACTATGGCTACACCTTC. Looking up the rest from reference TRBV5-4 and TRBJ1-2 gives the full variable domain: ETGVTQSPTHLIKTRGQQVTLRCSSQSGHNTVSWYQQALGQGPQFIFQYYREEENGRGNFPPRFSGLQFPNYSSELNVNALELDDSALYLCASSLTMGLNYGYTFGSGTRLTVV.